Presented here are 22 T cell receptor beta chains from one specimen sequenced in a study of cytomegalovirus exposure and HLA in healthy donors. In the PCR, 60 Vbeta and 13 Jbeta primers were used. Sequencing was performed with immunoSEQ multiplex PCR; in TCRdb, only in-frame clones are kept and a portion is missing. Of 100,000 or so clones listed, around four fifths are singletons. Sample: PBMCs. The receptors shown here come from a woman aged 40 to 55 in good health and CMV-seropositive.

With regard to this clone: One end of the junction fails to match germline, which may point to a read error. The chain links TRBV4-1 to TRBJ2-4; tentative D call: TRBD2 (7 bases). The V gene's germline CDR1 is MGHRA and CDR2 YSYEKL. This CDR3 region has 16 residues. The CDR3 sequence: CASSQGFGGGENIRYF. The DNA for the CDR3 is TGCGCCAGCAGCCAAGGGTTCGGAGGGGGGGAAAACATTCGGTACTTC.

The sample holds a few counts of this clone. The chain carries TRBV11-3 and TRBJ1-2; 11 nucleotides align to TRBD1. Looked up from germline, CDR1 is SGHNT and CDR2 is YENEEA. This CDR3 has 14 amino acids. Germline trimming cut 5 bases from V and 3 bases from J; bases unmatched to any gene: 2. The CDR3 sequence: CASSGDRGYYGYTF. The CDR3 DNA reads TGTGCCAGCAGCGGGGACAGGGGGTACTATGGCTACACCTTC.

The gene calls are TRBV9 and TRBJ2-3, with D maybe TRBD2 (6 bases). V lost 0 bases and J 2 bases, leaving 7 bases between the germline ends. The CDR3 is made up of 14 amino acids. The germline gives CDR1 SGDLS, CDR2 YYNGEE. CDR3 DNA sequence: TGTGCCAGCAGCGTAGGCGGGAACACAGATACGCAGTATTTT. This gives the protein CASSVGGNTDTQYF. Looking up the rest from reference TRBV9 and TRBJ2-3 gives the full variable domain: DSGVTQTPKHLITATGQRVTLRCSPRSGDLSVYWYQQSLDQGLQFLIQYYNGEERAKGNILERFSAQQFPDLHSELNLSSLELGDSALYFCASSVGGNTDTQYFGPGTRLTVL.

This chain links TRBV6-5 with TRBJ1-2; no definite D call. V lost 5 bases, J lost 9 bases, and 16 bases lay in between. The CDR3 loop spans 13 amino acids. Germline CDR1 MNHEY, CDR2 SVGAGI. CDR3 sequence reads: CASSEALFLSYTF. CDR3 nucleotides: TGTGCCAGCAGTGAAGCGCTTTTCCTGAGCTACACCTTC.

The chain is built from TRBV5-1 and TRBJ2-1, with TRBD2 as a possible D gene (6 bases). This CDR3 spans 14 amino acids. V lost 7 bases to trimming and J lost 7 bases, with 18 bases between them. Germline V gene lookup returns CDR1 SGHRS and CDR2 YFSETQ. CDR3 in amino acids: CASGTAPGWNEQFF. For the CDR3, the DNA is TGCGCCAGCGGGACTGCCCCGGGGTGGAATGAGCAGTTCTTC.

This clone was counted a few times. J is TRBJ1-2 and V is TRBV5-1; D possibly corresponds to TRBD1 (6 bases). There are 15 residues in the CDR3. Between the trimmed V and J ends, which lost 2 bases and 4 bases, there was a span of 15 bases. Germline assignment: CDR1 SGHRS and CDR2 YFSETQ. Written as DNA, the CDR3 is TGCGCCAGCAGCTTTGATTCCGGGACAATCTATGGCTACACCTTC. Translated: CASSFDSGTIYGYTF.

About this clone itself: A junction end diverges from the germline sequence, so it may reflect a read error. The chain uses TRBV5-6 and TRBJ1-5, with a weak D call TRBD1 (5 bases). This CDR3 is 12 amino acids long. Germline V CDR1 and CDR2: SGHDT, YYEEEE. The CDR3 coding sequence is TGTGCCAGCAGCTTGGCACGGGGGTTTTTGGATTTT. Translating gives CASSLARGFLDF.

The V gene is TRBV18, the J gene TRBJ1-4; 9 nucleotides line up with TRBD1. CDR3 length: 17 amino acids. The germline gives CDR1 KGHSH, CDR2 LQKENI. The J segment lost 1 base and the V segment lost 3 bases, leaving 6 bases of the junction unmatched. CDR3 in amino acids: CASSPRDRDGTNEKLFF. The DNA for the CDR3 is TGTGCCAGCTCACCCAGGGACAGGGATGGAACTAATGAAAAACTGTTTTTT.

For this clone: One end of the junction does not line up with germline, which may come from a read error. The chain couples TRBV5-1 to TRBJ1-3; no clear D. Germline-derived CDR1 and CDR2 are SGHRS and YFSETQ. The CDR3 contains 17 residues. DNA of the CDR3: TGCGCCAGCAGCTTGGCTTTAGTAGCAAACTCTGGAAACACCGTATATTTT. Protein sequence: CASSLALVANSGNTVYF.

The chain couples TRBV11-2 to TRBJ2-1; TRBD2 matches at 10 bases. CDR3 length: 14 amino acids. The germline CDR1 and CDR2 sequences are SGHAT and FQNNGV. Trimming took 5 bases from V and 6 from J; bases not matched to a gene: 4. CDR3 loop: CASSARTSGNEQFF. The CDR3, as DNA: TGTGCCAGCAGCGCCCGGACTAGCGGCAATGAGCAGTTCTTC.

Concerning this clone: At one end, the junction sequence differs from germline, possibly due to a read error. The chain employs TRBV11-3 and TRBJ2-7; TRBD1 matches 7 bases. The CDR3 is made up of 15 amino acids. Germline V gene sequence: CDR1 SGHNT, CDR2 YENEEA. DNA for the CDR3: TGTGCCAGCAGCTTAGGGGGACAGATGTACTACGAGCAGCACTTC. This codes for CASSLGGQMYYEQHF. Full variable domain (rest looked up from reference TRBV11-3 and TRBJ2-7): EAGVVQSPRYKIIEKKQPVAFWCNPISGHNTLYWYLQNLGQGPELLIRYENEEAVDDSQLPKDRFSAERLKGVDSTLKIQPAELGDSAVYLCASSLGGQMYYEQHFGPGTRLTVT.

This clone has only one observation. The rearrangement joins TRBV28 to TRBJ2-7; perhaps TRBD1 as D (6 bases). The germline V gene encodes CDR1 MDHEN and CDR2 SYDVKM. The CDR3 contains 15 residues. The ends were cut back, 5 bases at V and 2 bases at J, with 16 bases in the middle. CDR3 residues: CASSVGTGTPYEQYF. CDR3 nucleotide sequence: TGTGCCAGCAGTGTGGGGACCGGGACACCCTACGAGCAGTACTTC.

V usage is TRBV29-1 and J usage is TRBJ2-3; D gene uncertain. Germline V lookup: CDR1 SQVTM, CDR2 ANQGSEA. V dropped 1 base and J dropped 6 bases, with 11 bases sitting between them. This CDR3 comprises 13 residues. As DNA, the CDR3 is TGCAGCGTTGAAGCAGGCTCGTGGGATACGCAGTATTTT. Translating gives CSVEAGSWDTQYF.

V and J are TRBV7-2 and TRBJ1-2; D gene unclear. The CDR3 is 16 amino acids. Germline CDR1 and CDR2: SGHTA and FQGNSA. V shed 5 bases and J shed 0 bases, with 16 bases lying between them. The CDR3, as DNA: TGTGCCAGCAGCAGACGCGGGATTCGTTCTAACTATGGCTACACCTTC. Amino acids: CASSRRGIRSNYGYTF.

This clone was counted a few times. The V and J genes are TRBV7-9 and TRBJ2-7, with TRBD1 identical over 7 bases. In germline, CDR1 is SEHNR, CDR2 FQNEAQ (reference sequence). Trimming removed 8 bases from V and 7 bases from J; junction bases left unmatched: 14. There are 14 residues in the CDR3. The CDR3 DNA follows: TGTGCCAGCTTGGGGTCGACAGGGTTAAAAGAGCAGTACTTC. Translating it yields CASLGSTGLKEQYF.

The V gene is TRBV18, the J gene TRBJ2-3; a possible D gene is TRBD1 (6 bases). Germline CDR1 KGHSH, CDR2 LQKENI. This CDR3 spans 15 amino acids. V lost 1 base and J lost 3, with 11 bases in between. CDR3 sequence (DNA): TGTGCCAGCTCACCACGGAGACAGGCAACAGATACGCAGTATTTT. Translation gives CASSPRRQATDTQYF. The whole variable domain, remainder taken from reference TRBV18 and TRBJ2-3, is NAGVMQNPRHLVRRRGQEARLRCSPMKGHSHVYWYRQLPEEGLKFMVYLQKENIIDESGMPKERFSAEFPKEGPSILRIQQVVRGDSAAYFCASSPRRQATDTQYFGPGTRLTVL.

The rearrangement links TRBV20-1 to TRBJ1-1; possibly TRBD1 for D (5 bases). Per germline, CDR1 DFQATT and CDR2 SNEGSKA (reference sequence). The V gene lost 6 bases and the J gene lost 5 bases, with 10 bases spanning the gap. The CDR3 has 11 residues. The CDR3 bases are TGCAGTGCCAGCGGGGGGACTGAAGCTTTCTTT. This codes for CSASGGTEAFF.

The rearrangement joins TRBV29-1 to TRBJ2-3; D perhaps matches TRBD2 (5 bases). The germline gives CDR1 SQVTM, CDR2 ANQGSEA. The CDR3 runs 16 residues. With 7 bases removed from V and 5 bases from J, the gap between germline ends came to 25 bases. CDR3 amino acids: CSARGLRNGEGDTQYF. The CDR3 nucleotides read TGCAGCGCCCGTGGCCTCCGGAACGGCGAGGGAGATACGCAGTATTTT.

The chain employs TRBV18 and TRBJ2-1, with 7 bases matching TRBD2. Per germline, CDR1 KGHSH and CDR2 LQKENI. The CDR3 extends over 16 amino acids. V lost 3 bases to trimming and J lost 1 base; unmatched junction nucleotides: 6. CDR3 sequence reads: CASSPGGSRSYNEQFF. CDR3 nucleotides: TGTGCCAGCTCACCGGGCGGGAGTAGATCCTACAATGAGCAGTTCTTC.

The rearrangement links TRBV28 to TRBJ2-7, with 10 bases that match TRBD2. This CDR3 spans 17 amino acids. Germline lookup yields CDR1 MDHEN and CDR2 SYDVKM. V was clipped by 8 bases and J by 6 bases; unmatched bases: 19. The CDR3 nucleotides are TGTGCCAGCGACGTCATAACCTCCGGGACTAGCGCTTTCGAGCAGTACTTC. Protein product: CASDVITSGTSAFEQYF.

The chain carries TRBV4-3 and TRBJ2-5, with 13 bases fitting TRBD2. Germline assignment: CDR1 LGHNA and CDR2 YSLEER. CDR3 length: 15 amino acids. Trimming took 4 bases from V and 5 from J; bases not matched to a gene: 4. The DNA of the CDR3 is TGCGCCAGCAGCCCACGGACTAGCGGGGGTGAGACCCAGTACTTC. Protein sequence: CASSPRTSGGETQYF.

The chain uses TRBV4-3 and TRBJ1-6; D ambiguous. In germline, CDR1 is LGHNA, CDR2 YSLEER. This CDR3 has 15 amino acids. V lost 4 bases to trimming and J lost 3 bases, with 10 bases between them. CDR3 DNA sequence: TGCGCCAGCAGCCCTGCCGGTCGCTATAATTCACCCCTCCACTTT. Its protein is CASSPAGRYNSPLHF.